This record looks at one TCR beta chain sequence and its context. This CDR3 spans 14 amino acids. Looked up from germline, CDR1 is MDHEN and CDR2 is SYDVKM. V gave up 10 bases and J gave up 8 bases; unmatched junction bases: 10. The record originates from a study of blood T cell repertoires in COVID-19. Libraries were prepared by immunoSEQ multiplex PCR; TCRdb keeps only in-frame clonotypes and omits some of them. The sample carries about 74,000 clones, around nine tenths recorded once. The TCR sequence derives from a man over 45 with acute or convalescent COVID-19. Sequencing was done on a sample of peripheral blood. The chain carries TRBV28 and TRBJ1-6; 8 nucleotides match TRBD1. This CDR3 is CATKGQGIDSPLHF. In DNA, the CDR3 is TGTGCCACCAAAGGACAGGGCATCGATTCACCCCTCCACTTT.